This TCR beta chain originates from a study of OX40 agonist ivuxolimab in advanced cancers. Produced via immunoSEQ multiplex PCR; TCRdb's table is partial and in-frame only. The table lists around 90,000 clones, roughly nine tenths of them singletons. The germline V and J ends were trimmed by 2 bases and 3 bases, with 15 bases remaining between them. Germline CDR1 SGDLS, CDR2 YYNGEE. This CDR3 region has 15 residues. The TCR sequence derives from an adult with an advanced solid tumor such as melanoma, head and neck, liver or kidney cancer. The sequencing used CD4+ or CD8+ T cells sorted from blood, collected in a trial of the OX40 agonist ivuxolimab. V gene TRBV9 combines with J gene TRBJ2-7; D uncertain. The CDR3 loop reads CASSVGMENLYEQYF. For the CDR3, the DNA is TGTGCCAGCAGCGTGGGGATGGAAAACCTCTACGAGCAGTACTTC.